This TCR beta chain was obtained from a study of T cell changes during pregnancy in multiple sclerosis. Germline CDR1 and CDR2: MRHNA and SNTAGT. Trimming cost V 4 bases and J 3 bases; bases outside gene matches: 4. CDR3 length: 16 amino acids. Sequencing was performed with immunoSEQ multiplex PCR; in TCRdb, only in-frame clones are kept and a portion is missing. The sample includes about 32,000 clones, about nine tenths seen only once; the top ten take about 3.6%. The chain recombines TRBV6-4 with TRBJ2-3; the match to TRBD2 covers 13 bases. This clonotype was obtained from a female donor in good health, enrolled as a control in a pregnancy study. Sequenced material: CD8+ T cells from peripheral blood mononuclear cells, taken in the second trimester of pregnancy. The CDR3 loop reads CASSVLAGGPTDTQYF. The DNA of the CDR3 is TGTGCCAGCAGTGTACTAGCGGGGGGGCCAACAGATACGCAGTATTTT.